Detailed here is one T cell receptor (beta chain). Germline is not matched at one junction end, which may reflect a read error. This CDR3 contains 13 residues. Germline CDR1 and CDR2: ENHRY and SYGVKD. These data come from a study of sequential checkpoint blockade in melanoma. On the study more broadly: DNA from 90 to 100 pretreatment tumor samples underwent TCRβ immunosequencing. About two dozen patients had tumor biopsies before treatment and at week 13.

Treatment of the sample: randomized to nivolumab then ipilimumab (arm A) or the reverse (arm B). No patient had prior DNA-damaging chemotherapy. TCRdb's copy holds only in-frame clones and misses some; the assay was immunoSEQ multiplex PCR. The data contain about 18,000 clones, around 70% of them singletons. The sample was tumor tissue (inferred from file names), taken from a patient given nivolumab and ipilimumab in sequence. The receptor comes from a human donor with melanoma. The chain combines TRBV10-3 with TRBJ2-7; 9 bases fit TRBD2. The CDR3 loop reads CASSETSGYEQYF. CDR3 in DNA: TGTGCCAGCAGTGAGACTAGCGGCTACGAGCAGTACTTC.